The present T cell receptor (beta chain) was sequenced within a study of Graves' ophthalmopathy and Graves' hyperthyroidism. Regarding the study as a whole: This model predicted ophthalmopathy progression (sensitivity 70% to 71%, specificity about 72%).

RNA transcripts served as template for amplifying TCR beta CDR3 sequences. First-round RT-PCR used HTBI primers; second-round multiplex PCR followed. TCRdb analysed the multiplex PCR reads with MiXCR anew, one entry per CDR3 protein. The profile shows about 640,000 distinct CDR3 sequences, over 40% of them singletons. Germline V lookup: CDR1 LNHDA, CDR2 SQIVND (reference sequence). The germline V and J ends were trimmed by 5 bases and 6 bases, with 11 bases remaining between them. The CDR3 is 14 amino acids. This clonotype was counted at least ten times. The antigen is not known. This clonotype was obtained from an adult man with Graves' ophthalmopathy. Sequencing was carried out using peripheral blood. The chain couples TRBV19 to TRBJ1-6, with unresolved D. CDR3 amino acids: CASSSHFSNSPLHF. CDR3 DNA sequence: TGTGCCAGTAGTTCTCACTTCAGTAATTCACCCCTCCACTTT.